This T cell receptor beta chain was captured by sequencing in a study of shared clonotypes between healthy human individuals. Naive CD8 cells lacked CD45RO and underwent positive selection for CCR7, leaving out terminally differentiated effector memory CD45RA+ cells. Deep was the level at which the assay was run. TCRdb keeps only in-frame clones here, not all; method: immunoSEQ multiplex PCR. The repertoire holds some 2.1 million clones, with roughly 94% as singletons. The sample comprised naive CD8+ T cells sorted from blood. This receptor was taken from a man aged 18 to 30 in good health.

CDR3 protein: CASSIRDREQETQYF. CDR3 nucleotide sequence: TGTGCCAGCAGCATCCGGGACAGAGAACAAGAGACCCAGTACTTC. The chain links TRBV13 to TRBJ2-5; 7 nucleotides line up with TRBD1. Germline CDR1 is PRHDT and CDR2 is FYEKMQ (reference sequence). After removal of 5 bases from V and 2 bases from J, the junction contained 8 bases not matched to a gene. The CDR3 has 15 amino acids.